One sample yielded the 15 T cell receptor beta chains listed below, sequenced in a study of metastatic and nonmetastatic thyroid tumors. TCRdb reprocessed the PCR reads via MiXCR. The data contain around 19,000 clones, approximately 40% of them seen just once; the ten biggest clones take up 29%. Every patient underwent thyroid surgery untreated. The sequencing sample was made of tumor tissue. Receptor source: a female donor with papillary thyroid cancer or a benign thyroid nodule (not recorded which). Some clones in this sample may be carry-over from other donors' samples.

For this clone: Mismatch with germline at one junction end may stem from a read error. The CDR3 is CASSPGGAQEAQYF. The CDR3, as DNA: TGTGCCAGCAGCCCCGGGGGAGCTCAAGAGGCCCAGTACTTC. The V and J genes are TRBV13 and TRBJ2-5, with D perhaps matching TRBD2 (6 bases). The CDR3 totals 14 residues. Per germline, CDR1 PRHDT and CDR2 FYEKMQ (reference sequence).

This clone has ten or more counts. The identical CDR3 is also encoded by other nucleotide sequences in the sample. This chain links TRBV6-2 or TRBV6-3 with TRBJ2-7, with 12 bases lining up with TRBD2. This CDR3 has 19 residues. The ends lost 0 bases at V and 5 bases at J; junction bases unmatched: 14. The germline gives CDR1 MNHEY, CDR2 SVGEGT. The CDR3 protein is CASSYSNPLAGGLWDEQYF. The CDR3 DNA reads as TGTGCCAGCAGTTACTCGAACCCCCTAGCGGGAGGGCTCTGGGACGAGCAGTACTTC.

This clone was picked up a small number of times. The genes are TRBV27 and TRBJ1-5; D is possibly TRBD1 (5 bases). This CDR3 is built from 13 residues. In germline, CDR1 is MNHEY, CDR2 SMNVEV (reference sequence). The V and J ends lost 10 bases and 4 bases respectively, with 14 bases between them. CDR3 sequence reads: CATGGALNQPQHF. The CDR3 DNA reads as TGTGCCACCGGTGGGGCCCTAAATCAGCCCCAGCATTTT.

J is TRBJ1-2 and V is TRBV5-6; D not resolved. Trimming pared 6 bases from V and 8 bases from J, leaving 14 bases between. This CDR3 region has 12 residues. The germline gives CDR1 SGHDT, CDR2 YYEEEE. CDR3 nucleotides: TGTGCCAGCACCCAGCTGTTCGGGGGCTACACCTTC. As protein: CASTQLFGGYTF.

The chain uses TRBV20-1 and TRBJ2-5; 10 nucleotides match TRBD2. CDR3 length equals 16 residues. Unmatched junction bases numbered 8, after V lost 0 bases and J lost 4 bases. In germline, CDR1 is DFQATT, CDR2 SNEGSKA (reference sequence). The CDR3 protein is CSARDRLASGRETQYF. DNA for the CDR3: TGCAGTGCTAGAGATCGGTTAGCTAGCGGGAGAGAGACCCAGTACTTC.

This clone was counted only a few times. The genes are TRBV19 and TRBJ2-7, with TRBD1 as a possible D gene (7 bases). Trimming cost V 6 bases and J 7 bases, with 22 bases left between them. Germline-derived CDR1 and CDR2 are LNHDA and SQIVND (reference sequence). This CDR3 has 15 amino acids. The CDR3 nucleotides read TGTGCCAGTAGCATTTCTCAGGGGGGCGGTGGAGAGCAGTACTTC. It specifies CASSISQGGGGEQYF.

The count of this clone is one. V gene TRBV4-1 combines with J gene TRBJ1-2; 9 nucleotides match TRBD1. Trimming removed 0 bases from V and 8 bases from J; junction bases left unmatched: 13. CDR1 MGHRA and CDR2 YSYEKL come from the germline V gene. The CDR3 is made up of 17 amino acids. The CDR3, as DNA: TGCGCCAGCAGCCAAGATCGGGGAACAGGGGGCGCAGGCGGCTACACCTTC. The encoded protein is CASSQDRGTGGAGGYTF.

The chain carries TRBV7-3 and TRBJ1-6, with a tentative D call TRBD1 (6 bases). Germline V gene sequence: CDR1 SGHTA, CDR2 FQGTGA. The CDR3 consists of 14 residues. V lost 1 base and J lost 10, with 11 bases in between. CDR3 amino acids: CASSLIGGRSPLHF. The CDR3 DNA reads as TGTGCCAGCAGCTTAATTGGGGGGCGATCACCCCTCCACTTT. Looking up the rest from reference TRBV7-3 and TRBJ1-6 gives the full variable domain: GAGVSQTPSNKVTEKGKYVELRCDPISGHTALYWYRQSLGQGPEFLIYFQGTGAADDSGLPNDRFFAVRPEGSVSTLKIQRTERGDSAVYLCASSLIGGRSPLHFGNGTRLTVT.

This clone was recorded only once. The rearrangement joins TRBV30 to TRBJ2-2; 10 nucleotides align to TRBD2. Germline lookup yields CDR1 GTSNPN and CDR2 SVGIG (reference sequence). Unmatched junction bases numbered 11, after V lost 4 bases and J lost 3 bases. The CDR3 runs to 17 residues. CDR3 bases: TGTGCCTGGACCCCAGCAGGACTAGCGGTATACACCGGGGAGCTGTTTTTT. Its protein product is CAWTPAGLAVYTGELFF.

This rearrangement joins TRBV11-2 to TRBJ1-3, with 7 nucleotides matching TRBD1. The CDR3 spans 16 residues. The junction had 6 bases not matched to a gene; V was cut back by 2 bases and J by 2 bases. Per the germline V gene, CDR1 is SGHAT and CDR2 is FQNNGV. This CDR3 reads CASSLNRGPTGNTIYF. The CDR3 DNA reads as TGTGCCAGCAGCTTAAATAGGGGGCCAACTGGAAACACCATATATTTT.

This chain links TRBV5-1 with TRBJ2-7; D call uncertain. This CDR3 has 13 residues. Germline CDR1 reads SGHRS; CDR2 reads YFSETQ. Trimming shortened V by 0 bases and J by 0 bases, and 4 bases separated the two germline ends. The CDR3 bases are TGCGCCAGCAGCTTGGACTTCTCCTACGAGCAGTACTTC. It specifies CASSLDFSYEQYF.

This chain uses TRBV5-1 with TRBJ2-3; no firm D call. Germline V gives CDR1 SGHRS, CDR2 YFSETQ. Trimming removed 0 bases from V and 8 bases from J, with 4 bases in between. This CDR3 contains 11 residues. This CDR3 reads CASSLETTQYF. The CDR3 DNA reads TGCGCCAGCAGCTTGGAGACTACGCAGTATTTT.

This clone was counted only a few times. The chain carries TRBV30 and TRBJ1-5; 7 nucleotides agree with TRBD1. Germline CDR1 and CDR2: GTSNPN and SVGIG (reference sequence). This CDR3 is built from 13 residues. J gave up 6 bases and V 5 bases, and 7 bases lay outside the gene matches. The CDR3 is CAWDRVPGQPQHF. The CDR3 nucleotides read TGTGCCTGGGACAGGGTCCCGGGTCAGCCCCAGCATTTT.

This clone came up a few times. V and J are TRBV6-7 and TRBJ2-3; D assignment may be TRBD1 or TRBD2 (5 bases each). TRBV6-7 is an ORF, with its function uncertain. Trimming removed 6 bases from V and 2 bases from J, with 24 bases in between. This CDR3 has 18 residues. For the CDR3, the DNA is TGTGCCAGCAGGCACAGGCCGGGGCGCCAACACCACACAGATACGCAGTATTTT. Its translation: CASRHRPGRQHHTDTQYF.

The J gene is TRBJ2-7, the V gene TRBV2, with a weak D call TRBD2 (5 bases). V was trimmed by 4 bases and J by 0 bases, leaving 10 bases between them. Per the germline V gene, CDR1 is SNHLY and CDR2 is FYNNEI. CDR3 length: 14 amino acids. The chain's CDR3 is CASSVPAGSYEQYF. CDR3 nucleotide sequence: TGTGCCAGCAGTGTGCCGGCGGGCTCCTACGAGCAGTACTTC.